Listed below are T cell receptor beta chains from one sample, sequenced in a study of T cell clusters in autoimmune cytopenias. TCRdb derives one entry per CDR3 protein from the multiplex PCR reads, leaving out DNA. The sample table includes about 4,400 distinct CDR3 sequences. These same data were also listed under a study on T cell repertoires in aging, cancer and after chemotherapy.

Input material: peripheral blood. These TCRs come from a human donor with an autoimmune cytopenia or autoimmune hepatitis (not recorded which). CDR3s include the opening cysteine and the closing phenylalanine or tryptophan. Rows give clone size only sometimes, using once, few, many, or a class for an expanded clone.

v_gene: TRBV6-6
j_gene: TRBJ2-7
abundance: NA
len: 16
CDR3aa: CASSFSGGPGFGEQYF

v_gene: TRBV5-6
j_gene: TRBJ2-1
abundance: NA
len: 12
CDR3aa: CASSPETGRRFF

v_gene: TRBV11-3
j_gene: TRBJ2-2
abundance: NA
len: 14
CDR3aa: CASIVGGGSGELFF

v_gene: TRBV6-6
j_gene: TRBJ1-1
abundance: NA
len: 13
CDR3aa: CASRGGLGTEAFF

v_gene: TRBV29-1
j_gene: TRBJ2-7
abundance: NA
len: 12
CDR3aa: CSVNGQGVEQYF

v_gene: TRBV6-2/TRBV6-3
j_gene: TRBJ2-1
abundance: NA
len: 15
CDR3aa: CASSREVVEYNEQFF

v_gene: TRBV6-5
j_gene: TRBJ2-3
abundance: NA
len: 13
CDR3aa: CASEGGDTDTQYF

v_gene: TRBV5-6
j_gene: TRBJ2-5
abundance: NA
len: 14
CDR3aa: CASSLTGPRETQYF

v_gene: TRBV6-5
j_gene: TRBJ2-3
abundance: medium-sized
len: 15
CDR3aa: CASMRTSGATDTQYF

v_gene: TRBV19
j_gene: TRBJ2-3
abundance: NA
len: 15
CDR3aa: CASSLGGGRIVTQYF

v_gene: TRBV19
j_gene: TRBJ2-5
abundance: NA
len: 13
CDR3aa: CASNSQAKETQYF

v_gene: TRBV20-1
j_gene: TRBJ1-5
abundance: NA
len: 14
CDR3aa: CSAGTRFGNQPQHF

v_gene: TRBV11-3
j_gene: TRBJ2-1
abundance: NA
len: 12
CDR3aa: CASSPRAGEGFF

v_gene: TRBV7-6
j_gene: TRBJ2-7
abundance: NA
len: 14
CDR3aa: CASSDDRGLYEQYF

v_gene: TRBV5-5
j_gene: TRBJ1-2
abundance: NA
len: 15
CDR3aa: CASSWETVPNYGYTF

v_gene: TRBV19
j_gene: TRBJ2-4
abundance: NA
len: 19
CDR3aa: CASSIRAGGLELAKNIQYF

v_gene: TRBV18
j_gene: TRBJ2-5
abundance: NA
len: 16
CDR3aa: CASSPPTGKYQETQYF

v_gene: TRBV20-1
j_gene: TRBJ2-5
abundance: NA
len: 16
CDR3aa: CSARVVGGGVQETQYF

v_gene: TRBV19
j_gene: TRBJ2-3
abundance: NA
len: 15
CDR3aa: CASSIRTGREDTQYF

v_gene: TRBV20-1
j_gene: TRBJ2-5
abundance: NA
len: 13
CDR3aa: CSLSGGAMETQYF

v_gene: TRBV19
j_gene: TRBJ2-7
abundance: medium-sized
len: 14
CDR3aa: CASTRTGDRYEQYF

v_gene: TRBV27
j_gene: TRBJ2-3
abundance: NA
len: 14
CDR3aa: CASKAGSATDTQYF

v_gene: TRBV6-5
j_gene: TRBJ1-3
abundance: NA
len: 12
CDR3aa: CASSDSGNTIYF

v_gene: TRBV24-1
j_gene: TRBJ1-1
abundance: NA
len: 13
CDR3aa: CATSEPQGTEAFF

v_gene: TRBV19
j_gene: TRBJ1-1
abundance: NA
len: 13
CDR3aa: CASSIFENTEAFF

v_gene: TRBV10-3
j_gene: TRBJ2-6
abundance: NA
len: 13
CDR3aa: CAISGAGANVLTF

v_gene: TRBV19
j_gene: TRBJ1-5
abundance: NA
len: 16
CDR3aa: CASSIRQGLSNQPQHF

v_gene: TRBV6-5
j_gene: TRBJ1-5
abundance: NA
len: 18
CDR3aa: CASSPRDRLVQSNQPQHF

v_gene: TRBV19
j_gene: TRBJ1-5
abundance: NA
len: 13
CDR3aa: CASRDRVNQPQHF

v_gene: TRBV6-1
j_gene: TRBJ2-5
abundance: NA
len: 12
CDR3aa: CASSIRDETQYF

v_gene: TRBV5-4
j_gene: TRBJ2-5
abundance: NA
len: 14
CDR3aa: CASSLRAVQETQYF

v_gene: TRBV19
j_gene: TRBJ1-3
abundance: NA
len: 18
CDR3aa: CASRRQGSSSHSGNTIYF

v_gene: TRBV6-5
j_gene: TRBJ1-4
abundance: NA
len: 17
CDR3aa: CASSYSRGQGSREKLFF

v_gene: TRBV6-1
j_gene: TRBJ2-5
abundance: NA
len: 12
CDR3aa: CASSEVTETQYF

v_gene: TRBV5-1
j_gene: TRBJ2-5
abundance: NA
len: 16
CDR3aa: CASSWPGLAGQETQYF

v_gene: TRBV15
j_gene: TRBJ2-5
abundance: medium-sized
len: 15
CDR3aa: CATSRAPRGQETQYF

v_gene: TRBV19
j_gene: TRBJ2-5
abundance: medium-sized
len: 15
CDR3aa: CASSIISGGLETQYF